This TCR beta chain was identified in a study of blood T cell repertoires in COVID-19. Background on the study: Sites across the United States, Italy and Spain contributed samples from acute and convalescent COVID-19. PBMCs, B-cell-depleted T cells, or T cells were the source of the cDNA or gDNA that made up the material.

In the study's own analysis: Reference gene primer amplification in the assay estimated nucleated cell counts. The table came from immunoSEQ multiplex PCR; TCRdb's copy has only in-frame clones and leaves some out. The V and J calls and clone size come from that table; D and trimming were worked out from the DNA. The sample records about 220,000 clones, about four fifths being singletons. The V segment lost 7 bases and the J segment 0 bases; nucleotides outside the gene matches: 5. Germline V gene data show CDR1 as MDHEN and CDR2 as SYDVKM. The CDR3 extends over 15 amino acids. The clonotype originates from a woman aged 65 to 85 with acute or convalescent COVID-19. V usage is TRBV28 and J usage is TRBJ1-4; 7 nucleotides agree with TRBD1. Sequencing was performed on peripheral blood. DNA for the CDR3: TGTGCCAGCATTGAGGGGGCCGCAACTAATGAAAAACTGTTTTTT. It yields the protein CASIEGAATNEKLFF.